The 12 T cell receptor beta chains given below trace back to one sample, sequenced in a study of CD8 T cells in Susac syndrome (dated by TCRdb to about 2019). Libraries were built with the immunoSEQ multiplex PCR assay. RNA was extracted using the RNeasy kit, and about 0.45 to 1 ug of the RNA was reverse transcribed with random hexamers. TCRdb reworked the public reads: Q25 trimming with fastp, MiXCR clone assembly, productive beta chains retained. Under each unique CDR3 protein, matching rows form one entry showing the most common genes and DNA. The sample includes 400,000 to 550,000 distinct CDR3 sequences, with around 85% observed a single time. Of the sample, approximately 0.12% falls within the top ten clones. Sequences were obtained from CD8+ T cells from PBMCs. The receptors originated from a human donor with multiple sclerosis.

The V call is TRBV29-1, the J call TRBJ1-2, with unresolved D. The CDR3 runs to 13 residues. Germline V gene lookup returns CDR1 SQVTM and CDR2 ANQGSEA. Trimming removed 0 bases at V and 3 bases at J, with 8 bases between. The CDR3: CSVEDPRDYGYTF. Here the CDR3 DNA reads TGCAGCGTTGAAGATCCGAGGGACTATGGCTACACCTTC. The full variable domain, completed using reference TRBV29-1 and TRBJ1-2, is SAVISQKPSRDICQRGTSLTIQCQVDSQVTMMFWYRQQPGQSLTLIATANQGSEATYESGFVIDKFPISRPNLTFSTLTVSNMSPEDSSIYLCSVEDPRDYGYTFGSGTRLTVV.

The J gene is TRBJ2-5, the V gene TRBV28; possible D gene TRBD2, 5 bases. Deletions cut 4 bases from V and 5 bases from J, with 8 bases between. Germline lookup yields CDR1 MDHEN and CDR2 SYDVKM. The CDR3 extends over 12 amino acids. CDR3 sequence reads: CASSSEGETQYF. In DNA form, the CDR3 reads TGTGCCAGCAGTTCCGAGGGCGAGACCCAGTACTTC.

The chain recombines TRBV20-1 with TRBJ2-1; D not resolved. The V gene's germline CDR1 is DFQATT and CDR2 SNEGSKA (reference sequence). The V and J ends lost 6 bases and 0 bases respectively, with 9 bases between them. CDR3 length equals 13 residues. The CDR3 coding sequence is TGCAGTGCCCCTATGGGCTCCTACAATGAGCAGTTCTTC. Encoded protein: CSAPMGSYNEQFF.

The chain links TRBV5-1 to TRBJ2-1; 12 bases align to TRBD2. Per germline, CDR1 SGHRS and CDR2 YFSETQ. This CDR3 is 16 amino acids long. V dropped 0 bases and J dropped 8; count of bases not matched to a gene: 6. The CDR3 region is CASSLGLAGENDEQFF. The DNA of the CDR3 is TGCGCCAGCAGCTTGGGACTAGCGGGAGAGAATGATGAGCAGTTCTTC.

The chain couples TRBV25-1 to TRBJ1-1, with a weak D call TRBD1 (5 bases). CDR3 size: 16 residues. V was shortened by 1 base and J by 1 base, with 13 bases between the two germline ends. Germline V gene data show CDR1 as MGHDK and CDR2 as SYGVNS. The CDR3 region is CASSELLGAPNTEAFF. As DNA, the CDR3 is TGTGCCAGCAGTGAATTGTTAGGGGCTCCGAACACTGAAGCTTTCTTT. Complete variable domain (other parts from reference TRBV25-1 and TRBJ1-1): EADIYQTPRYLVIGTGKKITLECSQTMGHDKMYWYQQDPGMELHLIHYSYGVNSTEKGDLSSESTVSRIRTEHFPLTLESARPSHTSQYLCASSELLGAPNTEAFFGQGTRLTVV.

This chain joins TRBV12-3 or TRBV12-4 and TRBJ1-5, with D uncertain. The ends were cut back, 4 bases at V and 4 bases at J, with 8 bases in the middle. This CDR3 has 13 amino acids. Here the CDR3 reads CASSWSANQPQHF. CDR3 nucleotides: TGTGCCAGCAGTTGGTCCGCGAATCAGCCCCAGCATTTT.

This chain connects TRBV20-1 to TRBJ2-7; 10 nucleotides match TRBD2. The V gene end was trimmed by 0 bases and the J gene end by 3 bases; junction bases not matched to a gene: 8. The CDR3 is 16 amino acids. Germline V gives CDR1 DFQATT, CDR2 SNEGSKA (reference sequence). CDR3 residues: CSARDRLAGANYEQYF. As DNA, the CDR3 is TGCAGTGCTAGAGATAGGCTAGCGGGAGCGAACTACGAGCAGTACTTC.

The chain carries TRBV14 and TRBJ2-7; 8 bases line up with TRBD1. The CDR3 totals 14 residues. The J segment lost 3 bases and the V segment lost 2 bases, leaving 3 bases of the junction unmatched. Germline CDR1 and CDR2: SGHDN and FVKESK. The DNA for the CDR3 is TGTGCCAGCAGCCAAAGAGGACAGGGCTACGAGCAGTACTTC. Protein: CASSQRGQGYEQYF.

This chain uses TRBV7-6 with TRBJ2-6; 9 bases match TRBD2. The germline CDR1 and CDR2 sequences are SGHVS and FNYEAQ. The CDR3 is 18 residues long. Trimming cost V 4 bases and J 0 bases; bases outside gene matches: 7. The CDR3 DNA sequence: TGTGCCAGCAGCTCTGTAGCGGGAGCCTACTCTGGGGCCAACGTCCTGACTTTC. It is translated as CASSSVAGAYSGANVLTF.

The chain combines TRBV11-2 with TRBJ1-2, with TRBD1 as a possible D gene (5 bases). The CDR3 contains 23 residues. With 5 bases removed from V and 4 bases from J, the gap between germline ends came to 41 bases. Germline V lookup: CDR1 SGHAT, CDR2 FQNNGV. The CDR3 here is CASSPPSSSFGLKLAGRLYGYTF. CDR3 sequence (DNA): TGTGCCAGCAGCCCACCCTCTTCTTCCTTTGGGCTCAAGTTGGCAGGGCGACTCTATGGCTACACCTTC.

The chain employs TRBV5-1 and TRBJ1-2; 9 bases fit TRBD1. CDR1 SGHRS and CDR2 YFSETQ come from the germline V gene. The CDR3 is 15 amino acids. Trimming removed 6 bases from V and 6 bases from J; junction bases left unmatched: 12. CDR3 region: CASTSRQGEKDGYTF. Written as DNA, the CDR3 is TGCGCCAGCACTTCCCGACAGGGGGAGAAGGATGGCTACACCTTC.

V usage is TRBV29-1 and J usage is TRBJ1-2; D is unclear. The V gene's germline CDR1 is SQVTM and CDR2 ANQGSEA. This CDR3 contains 11 residues. The V and J ends lost 6 bases and 8 bases respectively, with 13 bases between them. The CDR3 is CSVGEGSGYTF. CDR3 sequence (DNA): TGCAGCGTGGGTGAGGGAAGCGGCTACACCTTC.